The rows below give T cell receptor beta chains drawn from one sample of a study of T cell changes during pregnancy in multiple sclerosis. Profiled with immunoSEQ multiplex PCR; TCRdb holds only in-frame clones, not every one. The table lists about 98,000 clones, 92% of them singletons. Sequencing was performed on peripheral blood, taken after pregnancy. Every receptor here comes from a female donor in good health, enrolled as a control in a pregnancy study. Both conserved end residues are part of each CDR3. A D gene is named only where the DNA matches it firmly. Clone size is not always given. Where it is, it says once, few, many or a class for expanded clones.

d_call: NA; v_call: TRBV9; clone_size: NA; j_call: TRBJ2-3; cdr3_nt: TGTGCCAGCAGCGTAGGGCCGACTGGCACAGATACGCAGTATTTT; cdr3_aa: CASSVGPTGTDTQYF
d_call: NA; v_call: TRBV4-2; clone_size: NA; j_call: TRBJ2-2; cdr3_nt: TGTGCCAGCAGCCAAGGGTCCCAGGGGCAGAACACCGGGGAGCTGTTTTTT; cdr3_aa: CASSQGSQGQNTGELFF
d_call: TRBD2; v_call: TRBV18; clone_size: NA; j_call: TRBJ2-5; cdr3_nt: TGTGCCAGCTCACCACTTGCGGGAGACCAAGAGACCCAGTACTTC; cdr3_aa: CASSPLAGDQETQYF
d_call: TRBD2; v_call: TRBV11-3; clone_size: NA; j_call: TRBJ2-1; cdr3_nt: TGTGCCAGCAGCCTGGCCCAGGACGGGGGGGGCCCCAATGAGCAGTTCTTC; cdr3_aa: CASSLAQDGGGPNEQFF
d_call: NA; v_call: TRBV5-5; clone_size: once; j_call: TRBJ1-2; cdr3_nt: TGTGCCAGCAGCTTGTACTCGGGGGACTATGGCTACACCTTC; cdr3_aa: CASSLYSGDYGYTF
d_call: TRBD2; v_call: TRBV6-5; clone_size: NA; j_call: TRBJ2-5; cdr3_nt: TGTGCCAGCTGGGGACTGGGGGGGGGTGTGGAGACCCAGTACTTC; cdr3_aa: CASWGLGGGVETQYF
d_call: TRBD1; v_call: TRBV7-6; clone_size: NA; j_call: TRBJ1-2; cdr3_nt: TGTGCCAGCAGCTTAGCGGGACAGGGCGGGTCCTATGGCTACACCTTC; cdr3_aa: CASSLAGQGGSYGYTF
d_call: TRBD1; v_call: TRBV7-8; clone_size: NA; j_call: TRBJ2-2; cdr3_nt: TGTGCCAGCAGAACGTGGGGACAGGGGGCGCTAGGCGGGGAGCTGTTTTTT; cdr3_aa: CASRTWGQGALGGELFF
d_call: NA; v_call: TRBV7-9; clone_size: NA; j_call: TRBJ2-1; cdr3_nt: TGTGCCAGCAGCCTTTGGCACAATGAGCAGTTCTTC; cdr3_aa: CASSLWHNEQFF
d_call: TRBD1; v_call: TRBV7-8; clone_size: NA; j_call: TRBJ2-2; cdr3_nt: TGTGCCAGCAGCTTCCGCCACAGGGGGCTCAACGGGGAGCTGTTTTTT; cdr3_aa: CASSFRHRGLNGELFF
d_call: TRBD1; v_call: TRBV2; clone_size: NA; j_call: TRBJ2-7; cdr3_nt: TGTGCCAGCAGGACCTTTGACAGGGCCGTAACCTACGAGCAGTACTTC; cdr3_aa: CASRTFDRAVTYEQYF
d_call: NA; v_call: TRBV6-1; clone_size: NA; j_call: TRBJ2-5; cdr3_nt: TGTGCCAGCAGTGAAGAAAGTCCCCCTCAGGGGCTCCAAGAGACCCAGTACTTC; cdr3_aa: CASSEESPPQGLQETQYF
d_call: TRBD1; v_call: TRBV19; clone_size: NA; j_call: TRBJ1-1; cdr3_nt: TGTGCCAGTAGTATCCCAGGGGGCACTGAAGCTTTCTTT; cdr3_aa: CASSIPGGTEAFF
d_call: NA; v_call: TRBV4-1; clone_size: NA; j_call: TRBJ1-5; cdr3_nt: TGCGCCAGCAGCCAAGCACCACAGGGAACTCATAGCAATCAGCCCCAGCATTTT; cdr3_aa: CASSQAPQGTHSNQPQHF
d_call: TRBD1; v_call: TRBV28; clone_size: NA; j_call: TRBJ1-2; cdr3_nt: TGTGCCAGCAGTTTAGGGACAGGGGGCCTATCTGGCTACACCTTC; cdr3_aa: CASSLGTGGLSGYTF
d_call: NA; v_call: TRBV9; clone_size: NA; j_call: TRBJ2-5; cdr3_nt: TGTGCCAGCAGTGCCCAGGAGGCCCAGTACTTC; cdr3_aa: CASSAQEAQYF
d_call: TRBD2; v_call: TRBV4-2; clone_size: NA; j_call: TRBJ2-1; cdr3_nt: TGTGCCAGCAGCCAAGATGGGGGGGGGACCTACAATGAGCAGTTCTTC; cdr3_aa: CASSQDGGGTYNEQFF
d_call: TRBD2; v_call: TRBV6-4; clone_size: NA; j_call: TRBJ2-1; cdr3_nt: TGTGCCAGCAGTGAAGGGACTAGCGGGGACAATGAGCAGTTCTTC; cdr3_aa: CASSEGTSGDNEQFF
d_call: TRBD1; v_call: TRBV27; clone_size: NA; j_call: TRBJ1-2; cdr3_nt: TGTGCCAGCAGTGGAGGCACAGGGGTGGTGCGCGGCTACACCTTC; cdr3_aa: CASSGGTGVVRGYTF
d_call: TRBD1; v_call: TRBV19; clone_size: NA; j_call: TRBJ1-1; cdr3_nt: TGTGCCAGTAGGGGACAGTTAGACACTGAAGCTTTCTTT; cdr3_aa: CASRGQLDTEAFF
d_call: TRBD1; v_call: TRBV30; clone_size: NA; j_call: TRBJ1-2; cdr3_nt: TGTGCCTGGAGTGTAGCTGGGACAGGCCATGGCTACACCTTC; cdr3_aa: CAWSVAGTGHGYTF
d_call: NA; v_call: TRBV5-5; clone_size: once; j_call: TRBJ2-5; cdr3_nt: TGTGCCAGCAGCTTATGGGGCACAGAGACCCAGTACTTC; cdr3_aa: CASSLWGTETQYF
d_call: NA; v_call: TRBV7-2; clone_size: NA; j_call: TRBJ1-1; cdr3_nt: TGTGCCAGCAGCACGACAGGTATCGCTGAAGCTTTCTTT; cdr3_aa: CASSTTGIAEAFF
d_call: NA; v_call: TRBV25-1; clone_size: NA; j_call: TRBJ2-7; cdr3_nt: TGTGCCAGCAGTGGGGTTAGCGGGACAGACTACGAGCAGTACTTC; cdr3_aa: CASSGVSGTDYEQYF
d_call: TRBD2; v_call: TRBV6-5; clone_size: NA; j_call: TRBJ2-1; cdr3_nt: TGTGCCAGCAGTTACACTGTAGCGGGGAAGGCGTTCTTC; cdr3_aa: CASSYTVAGKAFF
d_call: TRBD2; v_call: TRBV29-1; clone_size: NA; j_call: TRBJ2-5; cdr3_nt: TGCAGCGTAGCGGGACTAGCGGGAGGAGAGACCCAGTACTTC; cdr3_aa: CSVAGLAGGETQYF
d_call: NA; v_call: TRBV28; clone_size: once; j_call: TRBJ2-1; cdr3_nt: TGTGCCAGCAGTTTCCTAGTGGGTGGGGCTCGTCGCAATGAGCAGTTCTTC; cdr3_aa: CASSFLVGGARRNEQFF
d_call: NA; v_call: TRBV11-2; clone_size: once; j_call: TRBJ2-5; cdr3_nt: TGTGCCAGCAGCTTAGCCGCAAGACTGCTCGAGAGTATCGAGTACTTC; cdr3_aa: CASSLAARLLESIEYF
d_call: NA; v_call: TRBV18; clone_size: NA; j_call: TRBJ1-1; cdr3_nt: TGTGCCAGCTCACCACGAGAGGGTGTATCCACTGAAGCTTTCTTT; cdr3_aa: CASSPREGVSTEAFF
d_call: NA; v_call: TRBV7-9; clone_size: NA; j_call: TRBJ2-7; cdr3_nt: TGTGCCAGCAGCTTAGTGGGAGTGGAGCAGTACTTC; cdr3_aa: CASSLVGVEQYF
d_call: TRBD1; v_call: TRBV5-1; clone_size: NA; j_call: TRBJ1-3; cdr3_nt: TGCGCCAGCACCCAGCCAGGGGGCCTCTCTGGAAACACCATATATTTT; cdr3_aa: CASTQPGGLSGNTIYF
d_call: TRBD1; v_call: TRBV25-1; clone_size: NA; j_call: TRBJ1-5; cdr3_nt: TGTGCCAGCAGTGACGGACAGGGTAATAGCAATCAGCCCCAGCATTTT; cdr3_aa: CASSDGQGNSNQPQHF
d_call: TRBD1; v_call: TRBV29-1; clone_size: NA; j_call: TRBJ1-2; cdr3_nt: TGCAGCGCTCGACAGGGGGATATTGCGTTGGGTGGCTACACCTTC; cdr3_aa: CSARQGDIALGGYTF
d_call: TRBD1; v_call: TRBV19; clone_size: NA; j_call: TRBJ1-6; cdr3_nt: TGTGCCAGTAGTCCCACCGGACAGGGTGGCCTCCTGAATTCACCCCTCCACTTT; cdr3_aa: CASSPTGQGGLLNSPLHF
d_call: NA; v_call: TRBV6-1; clone_size: NA; j_call: TRBJ1-2; cdr3_nt: TGTGCCATCCTCCGGGCAGGGGAACGTGGCTACACCTTC; cdr3_aa: CAILRAGERGYTF
d_call: TRBD1; v_call: TRBV6-5; clone_size: NA; j_call: TRBJ1-1; cdr3_nt: TGTGCCAGCAGTTACTCGGGGACAGGGGAAGCTTTCTTT; cdr3_aa: CASSYSGTGEAFF
d_call: NA; v_call: TRBV6-6; clone_size: NA; j_call: TRBJ1-1; cdr3_nt: TGTGCCAGCAGTTACTCGACCGCAGGGGTAAGAGCTTTCTTT; cdr3_aa: CASSYSTAGVRAFF
d_call: NA; v_call: TRBV6-1; clone_size: NA; j_call: TRBJ2-2; cdr3_nt: TGTGCCAGCAGAGACCGCCAGTACAGGGCCGGGGAGCTGTTTTTT; cdr3_aa: CASRDRQYRAGELFF